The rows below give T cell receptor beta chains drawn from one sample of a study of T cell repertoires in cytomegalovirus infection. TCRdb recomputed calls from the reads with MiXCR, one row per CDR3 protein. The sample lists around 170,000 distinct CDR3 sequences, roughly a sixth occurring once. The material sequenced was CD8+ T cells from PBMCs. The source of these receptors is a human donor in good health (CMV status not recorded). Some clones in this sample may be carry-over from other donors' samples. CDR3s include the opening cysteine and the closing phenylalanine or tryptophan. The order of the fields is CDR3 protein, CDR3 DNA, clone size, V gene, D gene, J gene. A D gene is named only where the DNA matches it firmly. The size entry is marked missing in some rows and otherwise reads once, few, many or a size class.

CASSYLEAYEQYF | TGTGCCAGCAGTTACTTGGAAGCCTACGAGCAGTACTTC | NA | TRBV6-5 | NA | TRBJ2-7
CASSFGRQSINQPQHF | TGTGCCAGCAGTTTTGGGCGACAGTCGATAAATCAGCCCCAGCATTTT | NA | TRBV12-3/TRBV12-4 | NA | TRBJ1-5
CASSPLAGWETQYF | TGTGCCAGCAGCCCCCTAGCGGGGTGGGAGACCCAGTACTTC | NA | TRBV7-8 | TRBD2 | TRBJ2-5
CASSLAGREETQYF | TGTGCCAGCAGCTTAGCGGGTCGGGAAGAGACCCAGTACTTC | many | TRBV7-2 | NA | TRBJ2-5
CASRAGSGGAGTEAFF | TGTGCCAGCAGGGCTGGGTCCGGGGGCGCGGGCACTGAAGCTTTCTTT | NA | TRBV7-9 | NA | TRBJ1-1
CASTVSYGYTF | TGTGCCAGCACGGTCAGCTATGGCTACACCTTC | many | TRBV6-6 | NA | TRBJ1-2
CASSERTGRNSPLHF | TGTGCCAGCAGTGAAAGAACAGGGAGGAATTCACCCCTCCACTTT | few | TRBV6-1 | NA | TRBJ1-6
CASTTANYGYTF | TGTGCCAGCACCACAGCCAACTATGGCTACACCTTC | few | TRBV28 | NA | TRBJ1-2
CASSLAPSSYNEQFF | TGTGCCAGCAGTTTAGCCCCTAGCTCCTACAATGAGCAGTTCTTC | few | TRBV27 | NA | TRBJ2-1
CASSLERSNTGELFF | TGTGCCAGCAGCTTGGAGCGCTCGAACACCGGGGAGCTGTTTTTT | few | TRBV11-3 | NA | TRBJ2-2
CASSISGSGLMHEQYF | TGTGCCAGCAGTATTAGCGGTTCCGGACTAATGCACGAGCAGTACTTC | few | TRBV6-5 | NA | TRBJ2-7
CSVRTNYNEQFF | TGCAGCGTTCGGACAAACTACAATGAGCAGTTCTTC | few | TRBV29-1 | NA | TRBJ2-1
CASSLDRGWRAFF | TGTGCCAGCAGCTTAGACAGGGGTTGGAGAGCTTTCTTT | many | TRBV7-8 | TRBD1 | TRBJ1-1
CASSPIEGRYNEQFF | TGTGCCAGCAGCCCTATTGAGGGTCGGTACAATGAGCAGTTCTTC | NA | TRBV7-3 | NA | TRBJ2-1
CASSSPQGRNTEAFF | TGTGCCAGCAGCTCCCCCCAGGGAAGGAACACTGAAGCTTTCTTT | few | TRBV7-9 | NA | TRBJ1-1
CASSPPDRGGETQYF | TGTGCCAGCAGCCCTCCGGACAGGGGAGGAGAGACCCAGTACTTC | NA | TRBV7-8 | TRBD1 | TRBJ2-5
CASSYLAGGRTDTQYF | TGTGCCAGCAGCTATCTAGCGGGGGGGCGAACAGATACGCAGTATTTT | NA | TRBV7-2 | TRBD2 | TRBJ2-3
CALQGRNTGELFF | TGTGCCCTACAAGGACGGAACACCGGGGAGCTGTTTTTT | NA | TRBV28 | NA | TRBJ2-2
CASSHLQPEEQFF | TGCGCCAGCAGCCACCTACAACCGGAAGAGCAGTTCTTC | few | TRBV4-1 | NA | TRBJ2-1
CASSIGDGPAEQYF | TGTGCCAGTAGTATCGGGGATGGTCCGGCCGAGCAGTACTTC | NA | TRBV19 | NA | TRBJ2-7
CASSLNKRERHEQFF | TGTGCCAGCAGCTTAAATAAGCGGGAGAGGCATGAGCAGTTCTTC | many | TRBV7-2 | TRBD2 | TRBJ2-1
CASSLTGSSGNTIYF | TGTGCCAGCAGTTTAACAGGGAGCTCTGGAAACACCATATATTTT | NA | TRBV28 | NA | TRBJ1-3
CASSYPPGELFF | TGTGCCAGCAGTTACCCCCCCGGGGAGCTGTTTTTT | NA | TRBV6-2/TRBV6-3 | NA | TRBJ2-2
CASSSRGGGRTDTQYF | TGTGCCAGCAGCTCCAGGGGGGGAGGGCGCACAGATACGCAGTATTTT | NA | TRBV7-8 | NA | TRBJ2-3
CASSPGGWTEAFF | TGTGCCAGCAGCCCTGGTGGATGGACTGAAGCTTTCTTT | few | TRBV9 | NA | TRBJ1-1
CASTDRDSSYEQYF | TGCGCCAGCACTGATCGGGACAGCTCCTACGAGCAGTACTTC | NA | TRBV10-2 | TRBD1 | TRBJ2-7
CASSPGRSNTGELFF | TGTGCCAGCAGCCCGGGACGTTCGAACACCGGGGAGCTGTTTTTT | few | TRBV7-9 | NA | TRBJ2-2
CASTNSGVGDNEQFF | TGTGCCAGCACCAATAGCGGGGTGGGGGACAATGAGCAGTTCTTC | few | TRBV7-8 | TRBD2 | TRBJ2-1
CASWGRLSYEQYF | TGTGCCAGCTGGGGCCGGCTATCCTACGAGCAGTACTTC | few | TRBV28 | NA | TRBJ2-7
CASSLALLASNNEQFF | TGTGCCAGCAGCCTCGCATTGCTCGCGAGTAACAATGAGCAGTTCTTC | NA | TRBV12-3/TRBV12-4 | NA | TRBJ2-1
CASSRPGRPEDGNQPQHF | TGTGCCAGCAGCCGCCCGGGACGGCCTGAGGATGGCAATCAGCCCCAGCATTTT | few | TRBV6-1 | NA | TRBJ1-5
CASSLLQEGIQETQYF | TGTGCCAGCAGTTTATTGCAAGAGGGGATCCAAGAGACCCAGTACTTC | NA | TRBV28 | NA | TRBJ2-5
CASSYMTDYNEQFF | TGTGCCAGCAGTTACATGACGGACTACAATGAGCAGTTCTTC | NA | TRBV6-8 | NA | TRBJ2-1
CASIDTGELFF | TGTGCCAGCATCGACACCGGGGAGCTGTTTTTT | few | TRBV7-2 | NA | TRBJ2-2
CASSLTAMGGYTF | TGTGCCAGCAGCCTAACGGCGATGGGAGGCTACACCTTC | few | TRBV11-2 | NA | TRBJ1-2
CASSIGQGADEQYF | TGTGCCAGCAGCATCGGACAGGGGGCAGACGAGCAGTACTTC | NA | TRBV7-8 | TRBD1 | TRBJ2-7
CAWSDRTSGRAWEQFF | TGTGCCTGGAGTGACCGGACTAGCGGGAGGGCCTGGGAGCAGTTCTTC | few | TRBV30 | TRBD2 | TRBJ2-1
CASTPDQETQYF | TGTGCCAGCACCCCGGACCAAGAGACCCAGTACTTC | NA | TRBV6-6 | NA | TRBJ2-5
CASIVMGPNEQFF | TGTGCCAGCATCGTTATGGGGCCCAATGAGCAGTTCTTC | few | TRBV7-9 | NA | TRBJ2-1
CASSPDRELNTEAFF | TGTGCCAGCAGCCCAGACAGGGAATTGAACACTGAAGCTTTCTTT | few | TRBV7-9 | TRBD1 | TRBJ1-1
CASSRPLEGVDTGELFF | TGTGCCAGCAGCCGACCGCTAGAAGGGGTAGACACCGGGGAGCTGTTTTTT | many | TRBV7-8 | NA | TRBJ2-2
CASRGTGNQETQYF | TGTGCCAGCAGGGGGACAGGGAACCAAGAGACCCAGTACTTC | few | TRBV28 | TRBD1 | TRBJ2-5